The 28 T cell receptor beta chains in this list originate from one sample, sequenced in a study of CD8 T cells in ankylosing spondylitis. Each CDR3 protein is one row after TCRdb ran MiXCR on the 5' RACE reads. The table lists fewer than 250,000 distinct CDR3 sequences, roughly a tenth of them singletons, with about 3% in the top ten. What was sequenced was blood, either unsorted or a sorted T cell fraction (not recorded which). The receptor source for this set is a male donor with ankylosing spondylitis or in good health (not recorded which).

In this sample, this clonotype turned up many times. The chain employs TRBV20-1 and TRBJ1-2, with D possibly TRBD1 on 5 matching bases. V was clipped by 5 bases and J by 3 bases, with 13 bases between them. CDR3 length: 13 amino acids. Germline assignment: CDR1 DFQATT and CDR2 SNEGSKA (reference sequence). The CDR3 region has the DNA TGCAGTGCTCGAAATTCACAGGACTATGGCTACACCTTC. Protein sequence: CSARNSQDYGYTF.

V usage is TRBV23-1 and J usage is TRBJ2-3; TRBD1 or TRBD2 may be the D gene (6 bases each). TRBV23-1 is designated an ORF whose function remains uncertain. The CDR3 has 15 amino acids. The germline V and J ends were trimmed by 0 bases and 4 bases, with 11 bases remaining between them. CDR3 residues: CASSQSGGFSDTQYF. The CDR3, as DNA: TGCGCCAGCAGTCAATCGGGGGGCTTTTCAGATACGCAGTATTTT.

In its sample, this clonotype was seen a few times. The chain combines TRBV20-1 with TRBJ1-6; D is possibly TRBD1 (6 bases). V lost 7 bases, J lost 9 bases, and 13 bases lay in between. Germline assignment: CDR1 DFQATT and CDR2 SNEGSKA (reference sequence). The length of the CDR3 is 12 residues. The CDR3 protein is CSERGLGSPLHF. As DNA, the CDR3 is TGCAGTGAAAGGGGGTTAGGTTCACCCCTCCACTTT.

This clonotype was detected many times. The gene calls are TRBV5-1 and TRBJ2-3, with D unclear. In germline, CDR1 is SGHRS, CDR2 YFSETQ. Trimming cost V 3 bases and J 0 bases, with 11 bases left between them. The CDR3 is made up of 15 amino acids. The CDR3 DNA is TGCGCCAGCAGCTCTTACCCCACTAGCACAGATACGCAGTATTTT. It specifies CASSSYPTSTDTQYF.

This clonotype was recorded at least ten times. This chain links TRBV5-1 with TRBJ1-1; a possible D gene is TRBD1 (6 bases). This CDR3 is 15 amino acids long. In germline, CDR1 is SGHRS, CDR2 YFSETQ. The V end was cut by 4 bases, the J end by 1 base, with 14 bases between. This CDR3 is CASSLEPGQNTEAFF. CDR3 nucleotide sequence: TGCGCCAGCAGCCTAGAGCCGGGACAGAACACTGAAGCTTTCTTT.

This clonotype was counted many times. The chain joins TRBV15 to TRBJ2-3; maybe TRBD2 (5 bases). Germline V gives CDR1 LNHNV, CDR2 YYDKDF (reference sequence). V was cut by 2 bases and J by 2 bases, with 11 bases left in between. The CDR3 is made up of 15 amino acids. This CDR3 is CATSRQEDFTDTQYF. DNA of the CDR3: TGTGCCACCAGCAGACAGGAGGATTTCACAGATACGCAGTATTTT.

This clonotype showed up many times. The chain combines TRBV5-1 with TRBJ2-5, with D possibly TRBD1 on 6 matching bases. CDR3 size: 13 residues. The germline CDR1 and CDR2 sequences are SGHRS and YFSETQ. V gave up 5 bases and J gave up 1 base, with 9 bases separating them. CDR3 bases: TGCGCCAGCAGAGCGACAGGCCAAGAGACCCAGTACTTC. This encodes CASRATGQETQYF.

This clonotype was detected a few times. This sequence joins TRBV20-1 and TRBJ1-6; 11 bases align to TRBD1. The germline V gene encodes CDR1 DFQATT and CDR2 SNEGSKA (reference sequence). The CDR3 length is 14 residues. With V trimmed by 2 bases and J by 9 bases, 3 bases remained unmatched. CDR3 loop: CSARSGQGVSPLHF. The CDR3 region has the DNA TGCAGTGCTAGATCGGGACAGGGGGTTTCACCCCTCCACTTT.

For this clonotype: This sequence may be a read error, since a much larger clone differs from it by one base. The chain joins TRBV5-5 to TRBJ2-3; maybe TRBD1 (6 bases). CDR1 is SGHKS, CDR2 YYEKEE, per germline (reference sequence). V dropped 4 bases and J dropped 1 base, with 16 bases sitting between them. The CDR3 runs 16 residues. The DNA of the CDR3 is TGTGCCAGCAGCCCCCCCCGGGACATGGGCACAGATACGCAGTATTTT. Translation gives CASSPPRDMGTDTQYF. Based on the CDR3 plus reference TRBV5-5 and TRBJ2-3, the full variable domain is DAGVTQSPTHLIKTRGQQVTLRCSPISGHKSVSWYQQVLGQGPQFIFQYYEKEERGRGNFPDRFSARQFPNYSSELNVNALLLGDSALYLCASSPPRDMGTDTQYFGPGTRLTVL.

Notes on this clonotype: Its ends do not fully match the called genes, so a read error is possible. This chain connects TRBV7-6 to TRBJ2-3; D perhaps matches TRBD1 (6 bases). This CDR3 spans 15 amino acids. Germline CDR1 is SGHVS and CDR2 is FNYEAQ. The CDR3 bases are TGTGGCAGCAGCCCAGGGGCTGTAAGCACAGATACGCAGTATTTT. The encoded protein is CGSSPGAVSTDTQYF.

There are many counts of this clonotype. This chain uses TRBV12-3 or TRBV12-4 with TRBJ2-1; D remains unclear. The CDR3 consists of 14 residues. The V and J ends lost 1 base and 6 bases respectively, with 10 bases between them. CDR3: CASSLEGPGNEQFF. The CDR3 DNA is TGTGCCAGCAGTTTAGAGGGCCCGGGCAATGAGCAGTTCTTC.

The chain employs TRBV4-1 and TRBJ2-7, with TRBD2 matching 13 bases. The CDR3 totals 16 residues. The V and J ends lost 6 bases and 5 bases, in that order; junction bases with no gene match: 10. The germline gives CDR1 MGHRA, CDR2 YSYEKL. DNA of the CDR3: TGCGCCAGCAGTTTGAGGACTAGCGGGAGTGTGGACGAGCAGTACTTC. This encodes CASSLRTSGSVDEQYF.

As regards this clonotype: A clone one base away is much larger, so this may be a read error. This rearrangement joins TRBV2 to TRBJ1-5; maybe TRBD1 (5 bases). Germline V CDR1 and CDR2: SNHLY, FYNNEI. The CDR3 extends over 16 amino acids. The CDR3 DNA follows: TGTGCCAGCAGCGAAGGGGCAGTACCAAAAGGACAGCCCCAGCATTTT. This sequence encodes CASSEGAVPKGQPQHF.

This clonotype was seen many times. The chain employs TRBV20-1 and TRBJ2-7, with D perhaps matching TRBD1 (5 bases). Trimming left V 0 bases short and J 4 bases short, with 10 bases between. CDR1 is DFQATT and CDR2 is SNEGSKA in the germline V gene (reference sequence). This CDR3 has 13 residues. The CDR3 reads CSAREARDYEQYF. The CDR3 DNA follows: TGCAGTGCTAGAGAGGCCAGGGATTACGAGCAGTACTTC.

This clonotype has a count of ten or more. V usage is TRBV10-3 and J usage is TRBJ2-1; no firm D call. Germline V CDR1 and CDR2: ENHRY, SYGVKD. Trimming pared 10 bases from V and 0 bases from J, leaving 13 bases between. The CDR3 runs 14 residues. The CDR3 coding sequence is TGTGCCACTATAGGCCGGGTCTCCTACAATGAGCAGTTCTTC. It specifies CATIGRVSYNEQFF.

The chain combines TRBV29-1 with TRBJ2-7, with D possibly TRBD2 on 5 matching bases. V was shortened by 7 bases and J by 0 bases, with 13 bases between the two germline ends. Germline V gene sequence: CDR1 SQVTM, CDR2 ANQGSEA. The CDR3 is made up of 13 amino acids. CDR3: CSAGGLGSYEQYF. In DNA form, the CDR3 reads TGCAGCGCAGGAGGTCTGGGCTCCTACGAGCAGTACTTC.

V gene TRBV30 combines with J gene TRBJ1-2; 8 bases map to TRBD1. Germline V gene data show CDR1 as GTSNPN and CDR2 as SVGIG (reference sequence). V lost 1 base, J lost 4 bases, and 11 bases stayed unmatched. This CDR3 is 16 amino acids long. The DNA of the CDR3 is TGTGCCTGGAGTGCCGAGTGGCAGGGGGCCCGCTATGGCTACACCTTC. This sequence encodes CAWSAEWQGARYGYTF.

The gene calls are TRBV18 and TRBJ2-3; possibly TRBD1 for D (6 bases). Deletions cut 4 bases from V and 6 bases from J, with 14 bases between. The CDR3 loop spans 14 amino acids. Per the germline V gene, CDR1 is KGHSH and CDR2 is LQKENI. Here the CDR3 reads CASSRQGQGDTQYF. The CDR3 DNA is TGTGCCAGCTCACGGCAGGGGCAAGGCGATACGCAGTATTTT.

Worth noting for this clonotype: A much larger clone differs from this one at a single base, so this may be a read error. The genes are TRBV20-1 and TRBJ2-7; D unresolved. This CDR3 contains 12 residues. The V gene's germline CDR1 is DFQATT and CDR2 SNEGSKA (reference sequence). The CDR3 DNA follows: TGCAGTGCCCTTTACCGGGCGAACGAGCAGTGCTTC. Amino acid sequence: CSALYRANEQCF.

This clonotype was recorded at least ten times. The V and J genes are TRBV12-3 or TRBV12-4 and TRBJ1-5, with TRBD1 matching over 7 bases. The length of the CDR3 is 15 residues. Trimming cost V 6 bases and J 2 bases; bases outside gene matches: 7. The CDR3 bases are TGTGCCAGCAGGCTAGGACAGGACGGCAATCAGCCCCAGCATTTT. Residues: CASRLGQDGNQPQHF.

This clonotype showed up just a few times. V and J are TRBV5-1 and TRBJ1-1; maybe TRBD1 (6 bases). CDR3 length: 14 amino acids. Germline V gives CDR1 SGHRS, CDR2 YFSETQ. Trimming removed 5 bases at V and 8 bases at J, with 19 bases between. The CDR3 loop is CASSSESGGGEAFF. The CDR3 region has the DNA TGCGCCAGCAGTTCAGAGTCGGGGGGCGGAGAAGCTTTCTTT.

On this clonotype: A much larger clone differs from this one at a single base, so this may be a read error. The chain's CDR3 is CAGASGTNTDTQYF. The CDR3 bases are TGTGCCGGCGCAAGCGGGACTAATACAGATACGCAGTATTTT. The chain is built from TRBV2 and TRBJ2-3, with 7 positions matching TRBD2. CDR1 is SNHLY, CDR2 FYNNEI, per germline. There are 14 residues in the CDR3. After removal of 11 bases from V and 3 bases from J, the junction contained 11 bases not matched to a gene.

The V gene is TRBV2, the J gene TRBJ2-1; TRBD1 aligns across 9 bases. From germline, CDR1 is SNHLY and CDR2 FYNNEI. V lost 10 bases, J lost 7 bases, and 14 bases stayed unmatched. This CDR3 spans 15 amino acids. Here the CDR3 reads CATGSRDRVGNEQFF. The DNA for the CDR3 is TGTGCCACGGGGAGCCGGGACAGGGTTGGAAATGAGCAGTTCTTC.

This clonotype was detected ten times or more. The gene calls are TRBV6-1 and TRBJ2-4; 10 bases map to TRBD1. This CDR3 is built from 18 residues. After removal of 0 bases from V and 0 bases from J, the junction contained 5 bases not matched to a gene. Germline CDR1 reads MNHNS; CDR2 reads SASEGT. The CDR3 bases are TGTGCCAGCAGTGAAGCGGTATGGGACAGGGGAGCCAAAAACATTCAGTACTTC. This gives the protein CASSEAVWDRGAKNIQYF.

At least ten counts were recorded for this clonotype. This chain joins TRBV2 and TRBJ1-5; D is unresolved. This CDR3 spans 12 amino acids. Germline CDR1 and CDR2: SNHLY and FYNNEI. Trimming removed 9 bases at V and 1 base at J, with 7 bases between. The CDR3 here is CARGGSNQPQHF. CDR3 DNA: TGTGCCAGAGGCGGAAGCAATCAGCCCCAGCATTTT.

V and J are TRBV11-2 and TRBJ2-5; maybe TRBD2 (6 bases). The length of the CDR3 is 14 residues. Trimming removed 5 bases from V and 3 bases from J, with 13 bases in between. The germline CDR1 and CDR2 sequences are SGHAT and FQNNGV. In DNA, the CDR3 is TGTGCCAGCAGCGCCTATGTAGCGGAAGAGACCCAGTACTTC. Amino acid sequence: CASSAYVAEETQYF.

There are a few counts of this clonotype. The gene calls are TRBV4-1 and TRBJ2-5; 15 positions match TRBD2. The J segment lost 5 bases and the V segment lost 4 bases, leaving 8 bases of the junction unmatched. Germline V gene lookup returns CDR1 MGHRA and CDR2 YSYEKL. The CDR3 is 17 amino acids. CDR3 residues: CASSRTGLAGGEETQYF. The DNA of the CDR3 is TGCGCCAGCAGCCGAACGGGACTAGCGGGAGGAGAGGAGACCCAGTACTTC.

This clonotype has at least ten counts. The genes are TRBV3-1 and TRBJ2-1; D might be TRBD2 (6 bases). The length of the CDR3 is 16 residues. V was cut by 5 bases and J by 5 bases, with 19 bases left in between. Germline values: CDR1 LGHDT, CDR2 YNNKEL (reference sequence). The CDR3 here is CASSSSLTGVNNEQFF. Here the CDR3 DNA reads TGTGCCAGCAGCTCTAGTCTCACGGGGGTCAACAATGAGCAGTTCTTC.